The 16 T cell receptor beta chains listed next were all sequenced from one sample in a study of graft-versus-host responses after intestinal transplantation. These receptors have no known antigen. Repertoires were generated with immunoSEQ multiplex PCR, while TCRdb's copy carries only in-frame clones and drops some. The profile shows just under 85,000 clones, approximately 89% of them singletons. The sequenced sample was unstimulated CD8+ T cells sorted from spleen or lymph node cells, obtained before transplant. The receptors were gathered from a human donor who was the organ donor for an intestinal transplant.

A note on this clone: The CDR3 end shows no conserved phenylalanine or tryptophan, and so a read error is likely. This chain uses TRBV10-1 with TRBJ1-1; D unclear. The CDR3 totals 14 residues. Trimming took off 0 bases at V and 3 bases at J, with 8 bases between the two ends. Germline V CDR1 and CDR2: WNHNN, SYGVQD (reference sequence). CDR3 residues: CASSESVGDTEAFL. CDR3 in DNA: TGCGCCAGCAGTGAGTCGGTGGGTGACACTGAAGCTTTCCTT.

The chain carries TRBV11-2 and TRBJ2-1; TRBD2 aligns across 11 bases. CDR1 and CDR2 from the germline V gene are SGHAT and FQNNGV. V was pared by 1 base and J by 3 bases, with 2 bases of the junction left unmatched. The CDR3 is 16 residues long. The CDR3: CASSLGLAGSYNEQFF. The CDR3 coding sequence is TGTGCCAGCAGCTTAGGACTAGCGGGGAGCTACAATGAGCAGTTCTTC.

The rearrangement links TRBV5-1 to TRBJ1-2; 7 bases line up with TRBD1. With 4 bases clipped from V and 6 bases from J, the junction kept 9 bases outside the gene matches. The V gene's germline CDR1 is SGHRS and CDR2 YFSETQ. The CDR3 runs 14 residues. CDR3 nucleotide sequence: TGCGCCAGCAGCCCGGGCGACAGGGAGCATGGCTACACCTTC. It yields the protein CASSPGDREHGYTF.

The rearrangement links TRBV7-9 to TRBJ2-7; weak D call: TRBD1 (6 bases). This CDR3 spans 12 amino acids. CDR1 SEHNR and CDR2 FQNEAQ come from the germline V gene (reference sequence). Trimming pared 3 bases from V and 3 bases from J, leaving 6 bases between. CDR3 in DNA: TGTGCCAGCAGCTTCAGGGGCTACGAGCAGTACTTC. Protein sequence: CASSFRGYEQYF.

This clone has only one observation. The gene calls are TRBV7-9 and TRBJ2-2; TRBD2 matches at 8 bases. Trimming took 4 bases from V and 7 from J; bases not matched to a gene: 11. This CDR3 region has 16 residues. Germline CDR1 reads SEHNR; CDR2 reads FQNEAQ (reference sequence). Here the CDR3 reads CASSSPPGGPVGELFF. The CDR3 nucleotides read TGTGCCAGCAGCTCCCCTCCGGGAGGGCCTGTCGGGGAGCTGTTTTTT.

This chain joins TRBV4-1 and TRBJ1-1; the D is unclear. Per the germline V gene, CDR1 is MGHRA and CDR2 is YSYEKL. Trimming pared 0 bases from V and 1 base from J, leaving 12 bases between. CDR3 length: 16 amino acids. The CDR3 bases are TGCGCCAGCAGCCAAGATCCCCTCTGGGCGAACACTGAAGCTTTCTTT. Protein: CASSQDPLWANTEAFF.

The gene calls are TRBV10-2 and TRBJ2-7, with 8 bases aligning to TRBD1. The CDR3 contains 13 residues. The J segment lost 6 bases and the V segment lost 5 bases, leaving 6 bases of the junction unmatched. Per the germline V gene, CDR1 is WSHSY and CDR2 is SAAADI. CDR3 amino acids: CASSPSGGSEQYF. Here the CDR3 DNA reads TGCGCCAGCAGTCCCTCAGGGGGCTCCGAGCAGTACTTC.

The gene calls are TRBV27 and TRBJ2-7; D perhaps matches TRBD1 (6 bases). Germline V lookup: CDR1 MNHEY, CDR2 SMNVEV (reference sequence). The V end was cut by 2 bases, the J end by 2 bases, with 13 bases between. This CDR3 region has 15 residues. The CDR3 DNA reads TGTGCCAGCAGTTTAGTACCGGACAGTCCCTACGAGCAGTACTTC. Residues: CASSLVPDSPYEQYF.

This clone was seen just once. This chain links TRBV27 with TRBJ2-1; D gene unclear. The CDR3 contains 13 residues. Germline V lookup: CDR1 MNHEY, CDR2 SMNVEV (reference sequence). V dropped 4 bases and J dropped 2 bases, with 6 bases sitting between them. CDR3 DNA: TGTGCCAGCAGTTACCTGGCCTACAATGAGCAGTTCTTC. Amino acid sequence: CASSYLAYNEQFF.

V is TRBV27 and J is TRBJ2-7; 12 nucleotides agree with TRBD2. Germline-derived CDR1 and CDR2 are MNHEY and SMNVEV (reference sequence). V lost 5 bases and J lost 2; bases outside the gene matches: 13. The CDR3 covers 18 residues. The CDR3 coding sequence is TGTGCCAGCAGTCCTCTAGGGGGCGGACTAGCGGGACCCTACGAGCAGTACTTC. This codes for CASSPLGGGLAGPYEQYF.

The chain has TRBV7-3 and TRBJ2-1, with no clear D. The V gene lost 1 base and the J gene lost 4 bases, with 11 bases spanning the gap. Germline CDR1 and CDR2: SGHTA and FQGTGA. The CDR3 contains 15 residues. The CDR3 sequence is CASSLIVSRYNEQFF. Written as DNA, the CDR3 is TGTGCCAGCAGCTTAATAGTTAGCAGATACAATGAGCAGTTCTTC.

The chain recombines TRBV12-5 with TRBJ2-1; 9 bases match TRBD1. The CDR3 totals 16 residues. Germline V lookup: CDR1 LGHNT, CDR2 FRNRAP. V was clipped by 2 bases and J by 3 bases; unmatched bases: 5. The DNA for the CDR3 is TGTGCTAGTGGTTTGACTGGGACAGGGCTCTACAATGAGCAGTTCTTC. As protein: CASGLTGTGLYNEQFF. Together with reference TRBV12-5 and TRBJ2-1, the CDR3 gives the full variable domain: DARVTQTPRHKVTEMGQEVTMRCQPILGHNTVFWYRQTMMQGLELLAYFRNRAPLDDSGMPKDRFSAEMPDATLATLKIQPSEPRDSAVYFCASGLTGTGLYNEQFFGPGTRLTVL.

Here the CDR3 reads CASSPGASGGYTDTQYF. In nucleotides, the CDR3 is TGTGCCAGCAGTCCTGGGGCTAGCGGGGGGTACACAGATACGCAGTATTTT. This rearrangement joins TRBV5-6 to TRBJ2-3; 11 nucleotides agree with TRBD2. This CDR3 comprises 17 residues. Germline V CDR1 and CDR2: SGHDT, YYEEEE. Germline trimming cut 5 bases from V and 2 bases from J; bases unmatched to any gene: 10.

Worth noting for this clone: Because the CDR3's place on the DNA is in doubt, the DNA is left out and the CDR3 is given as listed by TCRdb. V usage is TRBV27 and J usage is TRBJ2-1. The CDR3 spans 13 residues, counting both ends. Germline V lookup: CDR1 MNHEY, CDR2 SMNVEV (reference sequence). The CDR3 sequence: CASSFGPGLGGFF.

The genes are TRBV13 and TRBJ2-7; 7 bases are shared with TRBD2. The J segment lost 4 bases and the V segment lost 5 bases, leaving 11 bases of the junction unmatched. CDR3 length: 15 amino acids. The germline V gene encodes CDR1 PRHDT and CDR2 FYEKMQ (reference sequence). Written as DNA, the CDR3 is TGTGCCAGCAGCAGCCGTGGACTAGGATTTTACGAGCAGTACTTC. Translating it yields CASSSRGLGFYEQYF.

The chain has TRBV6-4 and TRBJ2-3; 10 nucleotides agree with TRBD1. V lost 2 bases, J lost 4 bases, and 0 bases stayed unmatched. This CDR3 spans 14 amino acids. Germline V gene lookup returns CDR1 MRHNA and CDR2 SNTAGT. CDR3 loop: CASSDGQGADTQYF. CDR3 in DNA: TGTGCCAGCAGTGACGGACAGGGGGCAGATACGCAGTATTTT.